This is a list of T cell receptor beta chains from one sample in a study of Graves' ophthalmopathy and Graves' hyperthyroidism. One entry per CDR3 protein, called by TCRdb with MiXCR from the multiplex PCR reads. The profile shows about 620,000 distinct CDR3 sequences, approximately 22% of them singletons. Specimen: peripheral blood. These TCRs come from a woman under 30 with stable Graves' hyperthyroidism. Some clones in this sample may be carry-over from other donors' samples. Both conserved end residues are trimmed from each CDR3. The D gene is left open where the match is weak.

>TRBV11-2|12|TRBD1
ASSPDRGRGTQY
>TRBV12-3/TRBV12-4|11|-
ASRSDSDNGYT
>TRBV2|11|-
ASIFQYNSPLH
>TRBV15|14|TRBD1
ATSSPGTGLWETQY
>TRBV5-1|12|-
ASRTTGGSTEAF
>TRBV7-8|14|TRBD1
ASSSLSYRGPETQY
>TRBV6-1|15|-
ASSEARVGARGSPLH
>TRBV6-1|12|-
ASKQEYSNQPQH
>TRBV19|16|-
ASSIIRFRLTNTGELF
>TRBV5-1|14|-
ASSLGGVNSNQPQH
>TRBV6-2/TRBV6-3|12|-
ASRASGLNTEAF
>TRBV6-1|12|-
AGQESRAGTEAF
>TRBV7-9|14|TRBD1
ASSSRQGWGYYEQY
>TRBV6-5|11|-
ASRYASSYEQY
>TRBV29-1|14|TRBD2
SSIRGTSGSAGELF
>TRBV7-3|11|-
ASSSSPRGELF
>TRBV15|15|TRBD1
ATSRVSDRDREETQY
>TRBV24-1|14|TRBD2
ATSASGRGKTGELF
>TRBV29-1|11|-
SVRGSRDTEAF
>TRBV27|12|TRBD2
ASTAGTSIYEQY
>TRBV28|14|TRBD1
ASSSYGQGSSYEQY
>TRBV12-3/TRBV12-4|11|TRBD1
ASSLTGAGEQY
>TRBV4-1|12|-
ASRDIYSNQPQH
>TRBV7-9|13|-
ASSSGEGIWETQY
>TRBV5-5|11|-
ASSETMFTEAF
>TRBV12-3/TRBV12-4|12|-
ASSLGVGGPEAF
>TRBV7-6|12|-
ASSLAWGDTEAF
>TRBV28|13|-
ASRSRQVGNQPQH
>TRBV25-1|12|TRBD1
ASSEWATGTEAF
>TRBV2|14|TRBD1
ASSYLTGTPQETQY
>TRBV9|11|-
ASGGGVNTEAF
>TRBV12-3/TRBV12-4|12|-
ASSLRDKGDEQY
>TRBV4-1|15|-
ASSQDGHGFSNQPQH
>TRBV12-5|11|-
ASGITGRSEAF
>TRBV11-1|14|-
ASSFFGGPSSYEQY
>TRBV6-5|13|-
ASSYSGVGEETQY
>TRBV27|13|TRBD2
ASSLNGLAAYEQY
>TRBV20-1|13|TRBD1
SAQLPGQGGYEQY
>TRBV7-6|16|-
ASSLGSYRGRMNTESF
>TRBV5-1|12|TRBD1
ASSLLGQAYEQY
>TRBV6-2/TRBV6-3|12|TRBD1
ASSKTGAYTEAF
>TRBV28|12|-
ASSLEPSNTEAF
>TRBV12-3/TRBV12-4|10|-
ASSVAPYEQY
>TRBV24-1|12|-
ATSDLLRLGLWT
>TRBV28|12|TRBD1
ASSFMTGSETQY
>TRBV11-2|14|TRBD1
ASSTLTGGADYGYT
>TRBV11-3|11|-
ASRGGYTGELF
>TRBV7-3|11|-
ASSLHEAYEQY
>TRBV4-1|13|-
TSSQADGSTTEAF
>TRBV19|14|TRBD2
ASSTAIGAGVGEQY
>TRBV6-1|10|-
ACVRPPYGYT
>TRBV28|12|-
ASSSWQTRETQY
>TRBV12-3/TRBV12-4|12|TRBD2
ASRSSGRELGQY
>TRBV6-1|11|-
ASSPYTHYGYT
>TRBV7-9|11|-
ASSLIPSETQY
>TRBV20-1|11|-
SAQRGGTGELF